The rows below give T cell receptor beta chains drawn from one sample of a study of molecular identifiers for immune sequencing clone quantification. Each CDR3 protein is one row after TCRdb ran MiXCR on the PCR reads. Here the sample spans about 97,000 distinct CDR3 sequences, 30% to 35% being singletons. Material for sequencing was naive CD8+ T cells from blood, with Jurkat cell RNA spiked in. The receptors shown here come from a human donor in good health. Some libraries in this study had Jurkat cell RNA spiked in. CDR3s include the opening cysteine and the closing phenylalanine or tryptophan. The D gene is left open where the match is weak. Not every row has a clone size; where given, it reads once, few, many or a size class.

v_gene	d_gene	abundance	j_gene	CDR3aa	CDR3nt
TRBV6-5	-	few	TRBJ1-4	CASSYGAATTNEKLFF	TGTGCCAGCAGTTATGGAGCAGCTACAACTAATGAAAAACTGTTTTTT
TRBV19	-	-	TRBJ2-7	CASSIGSPDEQYF	TGTGCCAGTAGTATAGGCAGTCCCGACGAGCAGTACTTC
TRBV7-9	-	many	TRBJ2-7	CASSSTAYEQYF	TGTGCCAGCAGCTCGACAGCCTACGAGCAGTACTTC
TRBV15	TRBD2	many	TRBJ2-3	CATSSRGTSGRDTQYF	TGTGCCACCAGCAGTCGAGGGACTAGCGGGAGAGATACGCAGTATTTT
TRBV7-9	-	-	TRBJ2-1	CASSLGTRGNNEQFF	TGTGCCAGCAGCCTAGGGACAAGGGGCAACAATGAGCAGTTCTTC
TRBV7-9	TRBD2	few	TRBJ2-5	CASSLVGLEETQYF	TGTGCCAGCAGCTTAGTCGGACTAGAAGAGACCCAGTACTTC
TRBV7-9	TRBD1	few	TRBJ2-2	CASSKGAPVGELFF	TGTGCCAGCAGTAAGGGGGCGCCGGTCGGGGAGCTGTTTTTT
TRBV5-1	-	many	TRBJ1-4	CASSYGRVWVTNEKLFF	TGCGCCAGCAGCTATGGACGGGTCTGGGTAACTAATGAAAAACTGTTTTTT
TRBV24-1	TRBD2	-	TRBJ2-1	CATSDGGGNEQFF	TGTGCCACCAGTGATGGGGGGGGAAATGAGCAGTTCTTC
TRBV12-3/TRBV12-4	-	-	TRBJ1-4	CASSSLDRPNEKLSF	TGTGCCAGCAGTTCCTTGGACAGACCTAATGAAAAACTGTCTTTT
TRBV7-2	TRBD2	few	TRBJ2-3	CASSLTTGTTAPVDTQYF	TGTGCCAGCAGCTTAACAACCGGGACTACCGCCCCCGTAGATACGCAGTATTTT
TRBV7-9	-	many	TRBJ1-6	CASSLGIQNNSPLHF	TGTGCCAGCAGCTTGGGGATCCAAAATAATTCACCCCTCCACTTT
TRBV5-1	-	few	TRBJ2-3	CASIRGNTQYF	TGCGCCAGCATCAGGGGAAATACGCAGTATTTT
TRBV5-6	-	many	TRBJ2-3	CASSLGLGVFADTQYF	TGTGCCAGCAGCTTGGGACTTGGTGTTTTCGCAGATACGCAGTATTTT
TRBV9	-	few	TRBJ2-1	CASSVPANEQFF	TGTGCCAGCAGCGTCCCAGCCAATGAGCAGTTCTTC
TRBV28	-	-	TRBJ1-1	CASSHQNTEAFF	TGTGCCAGCAGTCACCAGAACACTGAAGCTTTCTTT
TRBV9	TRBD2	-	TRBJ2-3	CASSVGTSGSTDTQYF	TGTGCCAGCAGCGTAGGGACTAGCGGAAGCACAGATACGCAGTATTTT
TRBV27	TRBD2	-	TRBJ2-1	CASGTSGYNEQFF	TGTGCCAGCGGGACTAGCGGCTACAATGAGCAGTTCTTC
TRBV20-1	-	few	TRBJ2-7	CSALGDDGLTYEQYF	TGCAGTGCTCTAGGGGACGATGGACTAACCTACGAGCAGTACTTC
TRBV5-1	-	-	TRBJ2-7	CASSLAVNYELYF	TGCGCCAGCAGCTTGGCGGTGAACTACGAGCTGTACTTC
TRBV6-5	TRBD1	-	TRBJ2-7	CASSYTRAGGYEQYF	TGTGCCAGCAGTTACACCCGGGCAGGGGGCTACGAGCAGTACTTC
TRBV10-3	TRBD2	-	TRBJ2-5	CAISESGRLAGEEETQYF	TGTGCCATCAGTGAGTCGGGGAGACTAGCGGGAGAGGAAGAGACCCAGTACTTC
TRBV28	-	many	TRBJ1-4	CASGPAFNEKLFF	TGTGCCAGCGGGCCAGCCTTTAATGAAAAACTGTTTTTT
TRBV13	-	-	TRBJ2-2	CASSPPFAGEPFF	TGTGCCAGCAGTCCTCCCTTCGCCGGGGAGCCGTTTTTT
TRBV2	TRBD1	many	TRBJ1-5	CASSEEQGRFQPQHF	TGTGCCAGCAGTGAAGAACAGGGGAGGTTTCAGCCCCAGCATTTT
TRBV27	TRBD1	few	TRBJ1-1	CASSWGTGKEAFF	TGTGCCAGCAGTTGGGGGACAGGGAAGGAAGCTTTCTTT
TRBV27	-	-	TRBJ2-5	CASSLASPGLIEETQYF	TGTGCCAGCAGTTTGGCCTCACCCGGTCTAATTGAAGAGACCCAGTACTTC
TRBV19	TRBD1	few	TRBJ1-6	CASTPGQGQFPLHF	TGTGCCAGTACACCGGGACAGGGACAATTCCCCCTCCACTTT
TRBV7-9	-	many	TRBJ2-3	CASRRLPTDTQYF	TGTGCCAGCAGACGCCTCCCCACAGATACGCAGTATTTT
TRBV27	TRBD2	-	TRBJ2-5	CASSLSGTSGSAYQETQYF	TGTGCCAGCAGTTTATCCGGGACTAGCGGGAGCGCGTACCAAGAGACCCAGTACTTC
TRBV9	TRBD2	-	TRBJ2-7	CASSVEGGHFEQYF	TGTGCCAGCAGCGTAGAGGGAGGGCATTTCGAGCAGTACTTC
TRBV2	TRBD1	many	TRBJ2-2	CASSDWTGRTGELFF	TGTGCCAGCAGTGATTGGACAGGGCGCACCGGGGAGCTGTTTTTT
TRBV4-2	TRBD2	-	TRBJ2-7	CASSHRTVAGSPYEQYF	TGTGCCAGCAGCCACCGAACGGTAGCGGGATCCCCCTACGAGCAGTACTTC
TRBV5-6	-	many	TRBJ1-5	CASSSGVQPQHF	TGTGCCAGCAGCTCAGGGGTTCAGCCCCAGCATTTT
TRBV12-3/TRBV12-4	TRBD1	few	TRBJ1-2	CASSPHRTGRFFGYTF	TGTGCCAGCAGTCCCCATAGGACAGGGAGGTTTTTCGGCTACACCTTC
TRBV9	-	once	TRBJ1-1	CASSVGMITEAFF	TGTGCCAGCAGCGTCGGCATGATCACTGAAGCTTTCTTT
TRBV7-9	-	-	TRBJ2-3	CASSLSGESTDTQYF	TGTGCCAGCAGCTTATCCGGGGAAAGCACAGATACGCAGTATTTT
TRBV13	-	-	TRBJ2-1	CASSLGRDEQFF	TGTGCCAGCAGCTTAGGCCGGGATGAGCAGTTCTTC
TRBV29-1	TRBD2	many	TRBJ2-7	CSVAASGGYEQYF	TGCAGCGTTGCGGCTAGCGGTGGATACGAGCAGTACTTC
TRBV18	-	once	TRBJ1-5	CASSPPTRVGQPRHF	TGTGCCAGCTCACCACCGACGAGGGTGGGTCAGCCCCGGCATTTT
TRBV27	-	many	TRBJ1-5	CASSYTGKIIQPQHF	TGTGCCAGCAGCTATACAGGGAAAATTATCCAGCCCCAGCATTTT
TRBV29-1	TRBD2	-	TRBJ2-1	CSAGLARNEQFF	TGCAGCGCTGGACTAGCGAGAAATGAGCAGTTCTTC
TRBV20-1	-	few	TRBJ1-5	CSASLYRTGGHNQPQHF	TGCAGTGCTAGTCTCTATAGGACGGGGGGTCACAATCAGCCCCAGCATTTT
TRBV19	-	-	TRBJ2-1	CASSLLASNEQFF	TGTGCCAGTAGTTTACTAGCTTCGAATGAGCAGTTCTTC
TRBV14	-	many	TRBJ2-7	CASSRGNGYEQYF	TGTGCCAGCAGCCGCGGGAATGGTTACGAGCAGTACTTC
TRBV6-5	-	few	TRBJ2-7	CATRVVGSYEQYF	TGTGCCACCAGGGTGGTTGGCTCCTACGAGCAGTACTTC
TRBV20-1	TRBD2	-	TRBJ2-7	CSARDEAGWYEQYF	TGCAGTGCTAGAGATGAAGCGGGATGGTACGAGCAGTACTTC
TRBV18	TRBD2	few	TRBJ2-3	CASSLLAGSPTDTQYF	TGTGCCAGCTCTCTCCTAGCGGGAAGTCCTACAGATACGCAGTATTTT
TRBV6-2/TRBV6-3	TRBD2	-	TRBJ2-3	CASSYPTSGPSTDTQYF	TGTGCCAGCAGTTACCCGACTAGCGGGCCCTCCACAGATACGCAGTATTTT
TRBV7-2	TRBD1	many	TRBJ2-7	CASSSGTGGGYEQYF	TGTGCCAGCAGCTCCGGGACAGGGGGCGGGTACGAGCAGTACTTC
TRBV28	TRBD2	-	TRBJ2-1	CASSLMVSGRGEQFF	TGTGCCAGCAGTTTAATGGTTAGCGGGAGGGGTGAGCAGTTCTTC
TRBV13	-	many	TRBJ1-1	CASSLPLGQSPSEAFF	TGTGCCAGCAGCTTACCCTTAGGACAGTCCCCCAGTGAAGCTTTCTTT
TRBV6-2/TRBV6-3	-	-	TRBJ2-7	CASSFTVYERYF	TGTGCCAGCAGCTTTACAGTCTACGAGCGGTACTTC